This T cell receptor beta chain originates from a study of neurological immune-mediated disorders. About the study: Of the roughly 35 patients who had multiple sclerosis, 31 had the relapsing-remitting form and 3 had the secondary progressive form.

cDNA synthesis was performed by 5'RACE with 10-nucleotide random UMIs. Using its own MiXCR run on the 5' RACE reads, TCRdb lists one record per CDR3 protein. Of tens of thousands of distinct CDR3 sequences in the sample, 4% were seen once. V lost 1 base, J lost 9 bases, and 16 bases lay in between. CDR3 size: 15 residues. Germline V lookup: CDR1 LGHNA, CDR2 YNFKEQ. There are many counts of this clonotype. Its antigen is as yet unknown. Study-wide results and caveats: The repertoires of 18 of 34 multiple sclerosis patients fell into one related-CDR3 cluster (a possible signature) under phylogenetic grouping. As far as clinical or MRI features were concerned, none was associated with the multiple sclerosis repertoire cluster.

The chain combines TRBV4-2 with TRBJ2-1; D gene uncertain. This TCR was recovered from a middle-aged woman with multiple sclerosis. Material for sequencing was CD4+ T cells from blood. CDR3 nucleotides: TGTGCCAGCAGCCAAGGCGAGTCCTCCCCCTCTGAGCAGTTCTTC. Amino acid sequence: CASSQGESSPSEQFF.